Listed below are T cell receptor beta chains from one sample, sequenced in a study of blood T cell repertoires in COVID-19. Measured with immunoSEQ multiplex PCR; TCRdb has only the in-frame clones, and not every one. The sample has tens of thousands of clones; roughly 89% are singletons. The sample was peripheral blood. The receptors were gathered from a man in his forties or fifties with COVID-19, enrolled during active disease. Each CDR3 is given with its conserved first and last residue. Fields, in order: V gene, J gene, CDR3 protein.

v_call: TRBV18; j_call: TRBJ2-3; cdr3_aa: CASSPPGRTDTQYF
v_call: TRBV9; j_call: TRBJ2-1; cdr3_aa: CASSVGGGTVYNEQFF
v_call: TRBV9; j_call: TRBJ2-3; cdr3_aa: CASSVGLAGTTDTQYF
v_call: TRBV6-5; j_call: TRBJ2-1; cdr3_aa: CASSYASGGFNEQFF
v_call: TRBV21-1; j_call: TRBJ2-4; cdr3_aa: CASSRAGAKNIQYF
v_call: TRBV2; j_call: TRBJ2-4; cdr3_aa: CASSPLGGQGAFKNIQYF
v_call: TRBV12-3/TRBV12-4; j_call: TRBJ1-2; cdr3_aa: CASSLLREYGYTF
v_call: TRBV5-8; j_call: TRBJ2-1; cdr3_aa: CASSFGTGDNEQFF
v_call: TRBV28; j_call: TRBJ1-1; cdr3_aa: CARLPGGRENTEAFF
v_call: TRBV9; j_call: TRBJ2-3; cdr3_aa: CASSVTSGGQRGADTQYF
v_call: TRBV21-1; j_call: TRBJ1-1; cdr3_aa: CASSGGTDMNTEAFF
v_call: TRBV19; j_call: TRBJ1-5; cdr3_aa: CASSTGTGGQPQHF
v_call: TRBV2; j_call: TRBJ1-2; cdr3_aa: CASSGQGDDGYTF
v_call: TRBV4-1; j_call: TRBJ1-2; cdr3_aa: CASSQTQGYGYTF
v_call: TRBV7-9; j_call: TRBJ2-2; cdr3_aa: CASSSGQGWTGELFF
v_call: TRBV19; j_call: TRBJ1-2; cdr3_aa: CASSIVTGKQGYTF
v_call: TRBV11-3; j_call: TRBJ2-7; cdr3_aa: CASSWGGQRSSYEQYF
v_call: TRBV12-3/TRBV12-4; j_call: TRBJ1-2; cdr3_aa: CASSENTLSGYTF
v_call: TRBV14; j_call: TRBJ2-7; cdr3_aa: CASSQGPFEQYF
v_call: TRBV5-1; j_call: TRBJ2-7; cdr3_aa: CASSLTGTVPYEQYF
v_call: TRBV20-1; j_call: TRBJ2-7; cdr3_aa: CSAAGGYEQYF
v_call: TRBV7-9; j_call: TRBJ2-5; cdr3_aa: CASSSRLVQETQYF
v_call: TRBV18; j_call: TRBJ1-5; cdr3_aa: CASSPVNSGGQPQHF
v_call: TRBV2; j_call: TRBJ1-1; cdr3_aa: CASRGSPRWVRGQTEAFF
v_call: TRBV6-5; j_call: TRBJ1-4; cdr3_aa: CASSYSGRENEKLFF
v_call: TRBV5-1; j_call: TRBJ1-6; cdr3_aa: CASSPRGTVDNSPLHF
v_call: TRBV6-5; j_call: TRBJ1-1; cdr3_aa: CASSYFQGPEAFF
v_call: TRBV7-9; j_call: TRBJ2-7; cdr3_aa: CASSIGQGTYEQYF
v_call: TRBV27; j_call: TRBJ2-1; cdr3_aa: CASSGLAGAYEQFF
v_call: TRBV2; j_call: TRBJ1-6; cdr3_aa: CASTPTAVNSPLHF
v_call: TRBV10-3; j_call: TRBJ1-2; cdr3_aa: CAISLGQGDYGYTF
v_call: TRBV4-1; j_call: TRBJ2-2; cdr3_aa: CASSQRWEPSGVNTGELFF
v_call: TRBV28; j_call: TRBJ1-2; cdr3_aa: CASSSPGGDYGYTF
v_call: TRBV27; j_call: TRBJ2-1; cdr3_aa: CASSYLGTGKDNEQFF
v_call: TRBV5-4; j_call: TRBJ1-3; cdr3_aa: CASSLGGGPGNTIYF
v_call: TRBV19; j_call: TRBJ2-7; cdr3_aa: CASSNAFPPSYEQYF